One sample yielded the 19 T cell receptor beta chains listed below, sequenced in a study of cytomegalovirus exposure and HLA in healthy donors. Amplification used 60 Vbeta primers and 13 Jbeta primers. The method was immunoSEQ multiplex PCR; TCRdb's version includes in-frame clones alone and lacks a portion of them. The table lists around 300,000 clones, 70% to 90% of them singletons, with approximately 2% in the top ten. Specimen: PBMCs. These receptors came from a woman in her forties in good health and CMV-seropositive.

The chain has TRBV19 and TRBJ1-5, with 9 bases lining up with TRBD1. The germline V gene encodes CDR1 LNHDA and CDR2 SQIVND (reference sequence). J lost 6 bases, V lost 8 bases, and 8 bases had no gene match. CDR3 size: 14 residues. CDR3 in DNA: TGTGCCAGTGGGGACAGGGCCCTTTCTCAGCCCCAGCATTTT. Its protein product is CASGDRALSQPQHF.

The chain couples TRBV6-6 to TRBJ1-3; D gene uncertain. V lost 2 bases and J 0 bases, leaving 8 bases between the germline ends. Per germline, CDR1 MNHNY and CDR2 SVGAGI (reference sequence). The CDR3 covers 15 residues. This chain's CDR3 is CASSYPPNSGNTIYF. In DNA, the CDR3 is TGTGCCAGCAGTTACCCACCTAACTCTGGAAACACCATATATTTT.

This clone was found a few times. This chain connects TRBV5-1 to TRBJ2-1; maybe TRBD2 (6 bases). Trimming cost V 5 bases and J 5 bases, with 14 bases left between them. There are 14 residues in the CDR3. CDR1 SGHRS and CDR2 YFSETQ come from the germline V gene. CDR3 residues: CASSLSGAHNEQFF. The CDR3 DNA sequence: TGCGCCAGCAGTCTTAGCGGAGCTCACAATGAGCAGTTCTTC. The whole variable domain, filled in from reference TRBV5-1 and TRBJ2-1, reads KAGVTQTPRYLIKTRGQQVTLSCSPISGHRSVSWYQQTPGQGLQFLFEYFSETQRNKGNFPGRFSGRQFSNSRSEMNVSTLELGDSALYLCASSLSGAHNEQFFGPGTRLTVL.

The CDR3 here is CASSDAGGGEKLFF. The CDR3 region has the DNA TGTGCCAGCAGTGACGCCGGGGGTGGCGAAAAACTGTTTTTT. The rearrangement uses TRBV5-6 and TRBJ1-4; tentative D call: TRBD1 (5 bases). Trimming shortened V by 5 bases and J by 8 bases, and 16 bases separated the two germline ends. The CDR3 sequence is 14 residues long. Per the germline V gene, CDR1 is SGHDT and CDR2 is YYEEEE.

The chain links TRBV7-9 to TRBJ2-7; D perhaps matches TRBD1 (6 bases). This CDR3 has 14 residues. With 3 bases removed from V and 2 bases from J, the gap between germline ends came to 11 bases. CDR1 is SEHNR and CDR2 is FQNEAQ in the germline V gene (reference sequence). CDR3 amino acids: CASSFQGSTYEQYF. DNA for the CDR3: TGTGCCAGCAGCTTTCAGGGGTCGACCTACGAGCAGTACTTC.

This sequence joins TRBV4-3 and TRBJ2-1; 9 positions agree with TRBD2. The germline gives CDR1 LGHNA, CDR2 YSLEER. The CDR3 consists of 16 residues. J was trimmed by 4 bases and V by 0 bases; bases with no gene match: 4. The DNA for the CDR3 is TGCGCCAGCAGCCAAGATCGCCTAGCGGGATACAATGAGCAGTTCTTC. Its protein product is CASSQDRLAGYNEQFF.

In the case of this clone: This sample also contains other DNA sequences that code for the same CDR3. The chain joins TRBV4-3 to TRBJ1-4; the match to TRBD1 covers 10 bases. Trimming took 1 base from V and 5 from J; bases not matched to a gene: 1. CDR1 and CDR2 from the germline V gene are LGHNA and YSLEER. CDR3 length: 15 residues. Here the CDR3 reads CASSQGDRGNEKLFF. The CDR3, as DNA: TGCGCCAGCAGCCAAGGGGACAGGGGAAATGAAAAACTGTTTTTT.

This chain uses TRBV2 with TRBJ2-1; 7 nucleotides match TRBD2. This CDR3 region has 13 residues. The ends lost 6 bases at V and 5 bases at J; junction bases unmatched: 4. The V gene's germline CDR1 is SNHLY and CDR2 FYNNEI. The CDR3 reads CASSGDYNNEQFF. In DNA form, the CDR3 reads TGTGCCAGCAGCGGGGACTACAACAATGAGCAGTTCTTC.

The chain links TRBV27 to TRBJ2-7; D might be TRBD1 (5 bases). CDR3 length: 13 residues. Between the trimmed V and J ends, which lost 6 bases and 4 bases, there was a span of 13 bases. Germline values: CDR1 MNHEY, CDR2 SMNVEV (reference sequence). The CDR3 sequence is CASSPRQGYEQYF. The CDR3 DNA reads TGTGCCAGCAGCCCCCGGCAGGGTTACGAGCAGTACTTC.

The V and J genes are TRBV2 and TRBJ2-3; 10 nucleotides align to TRBD2. Germline CDR1 and CDR2: SNHLY and FYNNEI. The trim removed 7 bases at V and 1 base at J, leaving 8 bases unmatched. The CDR3 covers 16 residues. Here the CDR3 reads CASKLAGGLGTDTQYF. The CDR3 DNA reads as TGTGCCAGCAAATTAGCGGGAGGATTGGGCACAGATACGCAGTATTTT.

The chain recombines TRBV4-3 with TRBJ2-7; 10 bases are shared with TRBD2. The CDR3 runs to 19 residues. Germline CDR1 LGHNA, CDR2 YSLEER. V shed 0 bases, J shed 3 bases, and the junction held 14 bases outside the gene matches. The CDR3 region is CASSQEDGRRTSGYYEQYF. DNA for the CDR3: TGCGCCAGCAGCCAAGAGGATGGGCGGAGGACTAGCGGTTACTACGAGCAGTACTTC.

The genes are TRBV28 and TRBJ2-3, with 9 bases matching TRBD2. Germline V gene sequence: CDR1 MDHEN, CDR2 SYDVKM. CDR3 size: 15 residues. Unmatched junction bases numbered 6, after V lost 4 bases and J lost 4 bases. The CDR3: CASSSAGGPADTQYF. CDR3 in DNA: TGTGCCAGCAGTTCCGCGGGAGGGCCCGCAGATACGCAGTATTTT.

This sequence joins TRBV27 and TRBJ2-7; possibly TRBD1 for D (6 bases). Germline V CDR1 and CDR2: MNHEY, SMNVEV (reference sequence). The CDR3 runs to 16 residues. Trimming pared 4 bases from V and 0 bases from J, leaving 16 bases between. CDR3 residues: CASSSTWDIRSYEQYF. CDR3 in DNA: TGTGCCAGCAGTTCTACCTGGGACATCCGCTCCTACGAGCAGTACTTC.

V is TRBV7-9 and J is TRBJ2-3; 11 positions agree with TRBD2. V trimming: 1 base; J trimming: 9 bases; junction bases outside the gene matches: 9. CDR1 is SEHNR, CDR2 FQNEAQ, per germline (reference sequence). CDR3 size: 16 residues. CDR3 in DNA: TGTGCCAGCAGCTTAGGTCTTGGGACTAGCGGATCCACGCAGTATTTT. Translation: CASSLGLGTSGSTQYF.

The CDR3 here is CSGQGNTEAFF. For the CDR3, the DNA is TGCAGCGGGCAGGGGAACACTGAAGCTTTCTTT. The J gene is TRBJ1-1, the V gene TRBV29-1; TRBD1 is a possible D gene (5 bases). The CDR3 loop spans 11 amino acids. V lost 7 bases, J lost 1 base, and 7 bases lay in between. The germline V gene has CDR1 SQVTM and CDR2 ANQGSEA.

This clone appeared once. J is TRBJ2-7 and V is TRBV5-6, with 13 bases fitting TRBD2. This CDR3 comprises 16 residues. The V segment lost 3 bases and the J segment 3 bases; nucleotides outside the gene matches: 6. The germline CDR1 and CDR2 sequences are SGHDT and YYEEEE. CDR3 nucleotide sequence: TGTGCCAGCAGCTCCCGGACTAGCGGGAGCATCTACGAGCAGTACTTC. Translation gives CASSSRTSGSIYEQYF.

The sample holds a few counts of this clone. V gene TRBV7-2 combines with J gene TRBJ2-7; 8 positions agree with TRBD1. The CDR3 spans 14 residues. V shed 3 bases and J 6 bases; nucleotides not matched to a gene: 7. The V gene's germline CDR1 is SGHTA and CDR2 FQGNSA. CDR3 sequence: CASSFQTGDREQYF. Here the CDR3 DNA reads TGTGCCAGCAGCTTCCAGACAGGGGACCGCGAGCAGTACTTC.

CDR3 nucleotide sequence: TGTGCCAGCAGTTTAGGGCCGCTCTATAATTCACCCCTCCACTTT. Encoded protein: CASSLGPLYNSPLHF. The V gene is TRBV28, the J gene TRBJ1-6; D call uncertain. This CDR3 region has 15 residues. From germline, CDR1 is MDHEN and CDR2 SYDVKM. Between the trimmed V and J ends, which lost 2 bases and 3 bases, there was a span of 8 bases.

This clone was seen a single time. The genes are TRBV30 and TRBJ1-1; 9 bases agree with TRBD1. This CDR3 has 14 amino acids. The germline V gene has CDR1 GTSNPN and CDR2 SVGIG (reference sequence). V lost 1 base to trimming and J lost 6 bases; unmatched junction nucleotides: 6. The CDR3 bases are TGTGCCTGGAGTGAGGACAGGGGTCGTGCTGAAGCTTTCTTT. This sequence encodes CAWSEDRGRAEAFF.